One sample yielded the 30 T cell receptor beta chains listed below, sequenced in a study of T cell changes during pregnancy in multiple sclerosis. TCRdb's copy holds only in-frame clones and misses some; the assay was immunoSEQ multiplex PCR. The data hold under 60,000 clones, with around 94% observed a single time. Sequencing used CD4+ T cells from peripheral blood mononuclear cells, obtained in the third trimester of pregnancy. The receptors originated from a female donor with multiple sclerosis, enrolled in a pregnancy study.

The chain recombines TRBV5-1 with TRBJ2-5, with D perhaps matching TRBD1 (6 bases). Trimming removed 5 bases at V and 4 bases at J, with 18 bases between. CDR1 is SGHRS and CDR2 is YFSETQ in the germline V gene. The CDR3 is 15 amino acids. The CDR3: CASRYQGIEGETQYF. CDR3 bases: TGCGCCAGCAGATACCAGGGGATAGAGGGAGAGACCCAGTACTTC.

The chain has TRBV27 and TRBJ2-7, with 7 positions matching TRBD2. The ends lost 7 bases at V and 0 bases at J; junction bases unmatched: 6. CDR1 is MNHEY and CDR2 is SMNVEV in the germline V gene (reference sequence). This CDR3 contains 14 residues. CDR3 loop: CASMTSFSSYEQYF. DNA of the CDR3: TGTGCCAGCATGACTAGCTTCTCCTCCTACGAGCAGTACTTC.

The CDR3 sequence: CARLKGGGETQYF. The CDR3 coding sequence is TGTGCCAGATTAAAAGGTGGAGGAGAGACCCAGTACTTC. This chain connects TRBV5-3 to TRBJ2-5; D is possibly TRBD2 (5 bases). TRBV5-3 is reported as an ORF; its role is uncertain. The CDR3 sequence is 13 residues long. Trimming pared 7 bases from V and 4 bases from J, leaving 14 bases between.

The chain links TRBV7-7 to TRBJ2-5, with 9 positions matching TRBD1. There are 14 residues in the CDR3. The junction had 3 bases not matched to a gene; V was cut back by 5 bases and J by 2 bases. Germline CDR1 is SSHAT and CDR2 is FNYEAQ (reference sequence). In DNA form, the CDR3 reads TGTGCCAGCAGCACCGGACAGGGGCAAGAGACCCAGTACTTC. This codes for CASSTGQGQETQYF.

The rearrangement links TRBV27 to TRBJ1-6, with TRBD1 as a possible D gene (5 bases). Trimming left V 5 bases short and J 0 bases short, with 11 bases between. CDR1 MNHEY and CDR2 SMNVEV come from the germline V gene (reference sequence). The CDR3 sequence is 16 residues long. CDR3 sequence reads: CASSPRASSYNSPLHF. The CDR3 region has the DNA TGTGCCAGCAGTCCCAGGGCGAGCTCCTATAATTCACCCCTCCACTTT.

The rearrangement links TRBV5-4 to TRBJ2-5; no definite D call. Germline V gene lookup returns CDR1 SGHNT and CDR2 YYREEE (reference sequence). There are 11 residues in the CDR3. Trimming cost V 4 bases and J 3 bases, with 4 bases left between them. CDR3 nucleotide sequence: TGTGCCAGCAGCCGGGAAGAGACCCAGTACTTC. Protein product: CASSREETQYF.

The chain employs TRBV10-3 and TRBJ1-3; 7 bases agree with TRBD1. The CDR3 is 15 residues long. The trim removed 4 bases at V and 0 bases at J, leaving 3 bases unmatched. CDR1 is ENHRY and CDR2 is SYGVKD in the germline V gene. The CDR3 reads CAISGQGNSGNTIYF. As DNA, the CDR3 is TGTGCCATCAGTGGACAGGGCAACTCTGGAAACACCATATATTTT.

This clone occurred a few times. The chain employs TRBV19 and TRBJ1-1, with unresolved D. This CDR3 comprises 12 residues. V dropped 5 bases and J dropped 6 bases, with 10 bases sitting between them. CDR1 and CDR2 (germline): LNHDA, SQIVND (reference sequence). The CDR3 reads CASSPYSSEAFF. DNA for the CDR3: TGTGCCAGTAGTCCCTACTCATCTGAAGCTTTCTTT.

This chain connects TRBV28 to TRBJ2-3, with 13 bases identical to TRBD2. V was clipped by 6 bases and J by 5 bases; unmatched bases: 8. There are 16 residues in the CDR3. The germline gives CDR1 MDHEN, CDR2 SYDVKM. The CDR3 nucleotides are TGTGCCAGCAGGACGACTAGCGGGAGGAAGCGAGATACGCAGTATTTT. Its translation is CASRTTSGRKRDTQYF.

The chain couples TRBV5-1 to TRBJ2-3; TRBD1 is a possible D gene (6 bases). This CDR3 has 18 amino acids. In germline, CDR1 is SGHRS, CDR2 YFSETQ. V was shortened by 0 bases and J by 4 bases, with 21 bases between the two germline ends. The CDR3 sequence is CASSLAIEARGRADTQYF. The CDR3 DNA reads TGCGCCAGCAGCTTGGCCATTGAGGCCAGGGGAAGGGCAGATACGCAGTATTTT.

The V gene is TRBV7-9, the J gene TRBJ1-5, with no clear D. Per germline, CDR1 SEHNR and CDR2 FQNEAQ (reference sequence). V lost 5 bases to trimming and J lost 2 bases, with 13 bases between them. CDR3 size: 15 residues. The CDR3, as DNA: TGTGCCAGCAGCCCCATCGGACTGGGCAATCAGCCCCAGCATTTT. It yields the protein CASSPIGLGNQPQHF.

This chain links TRBV7-8 with TRBJ2-1; TRBD2 aligns across 11 bases. Germline CDR1 and CDR2: SGHVS and FQNEAQ. Losses at the gene ends were 9 bases for V and 5 bases for J; bases not matched to a gene: 6. The CDR3 has 14 residues. This chain's CDR3 is CASISGGADNEQFF. In DNA, the CDR3 is TGTGCCAGTATTAGCGGGGGGGCGGACAATGAGCAGTTCTTC.

The J gene is TRBJ2-2, the V gene TRBV5-1; 7 bases agree with TRBD2. CDR1 and CDR2 from the germline V gene are SGHRS and YFSETQ. The V and J ends lost 0 bases and 6 bases, in that order; junction bases with no gene match: 5. CDR3 size: 15 residues. This CDR3 reads CASSLERGGSGELFF. The CDR3 nucleotides read TGCGCCAGCAGCTTGGAAAGGGGAGGGTCCGGGGAGCTGTTTTTT.

The chain couples TRBV5-1 to TRBJ1-1; D is unresolved. CDR1 and CDR2 (germline): SGHRS, YFSETQ. With 1 base removed from V and 5 bases from J, the gap between germline ends came to 12 bases. The CDR3 runs to 14 residues. The DNA for the CDR3 is TGCGCCAGCAGCTTGCGAGGTATGGAGACTGAAGCTTTCTTT. This gives the protein CASSLRGMETEAFF.

The chain joins TRBV7-9 to TRBJ2-7; weak D call: TRBD1 (5 bases). Germline V gene data show CDR1 as SEHNR and CDR2 as FQNEAQ (reference sequence). The CDR3 is 11 amino acids. With 7 bases removed from V and 6 bases from J, the gap between germline ends came to 10 bases. The CDR3 nucleotides read TGTGCCAGCACCAGGGCGGCCGAGCAGTACTTC. Translating gives CASTRAAEQYF.

This clone appeared a single time. In nucleotides, the CDR3 is TGTGCCAGTAGTCAACCGGTAGGCGGGGGCAATCAGCCCCAGCATTTT. Encoded protein: CASSQPVGGGNQPQHF. The V call is TRBV19, the J call TRBJ1-5; D remains unclear. The CDR3 totals 16 residues. Germline CDR1 is LNHDA and CDR2 is SQIVND (reference sequence). The V and J ends lost 5 bases and 2 bases respectively, with 16 bases between them.

The chain is built from TRBV4-1 and TRBJ1-2; possible D gene TRBD1, 6 bases. Germline V lookup: CDR1 MGHRA, CDR2 YSYEKL. The CDR3 is made up of 16 amino acids. V was trimmed by 1 base and J by 3 bases, leaving 15 bases between them. CDR3 sequence reads: CASSQAPPGAHYGYTF. The CDR3 DNA follows: TGCGCCAGCAGCCAAGCCCCCCCAGGGGCCCACTATGGCTACACCTTC.

The rearrangement joins TRBV29-1 to TRBJ2-7, with D perhaps TRBD2 (5 bases). The CDR3 is 11 residues long. Germline CDR1 reads SQVTM; CDR2 reads ANQGSEA. Trimming removed 5 bases at V and 3 bases at J, with 8 bases between. CDR3 DNA: TGCAGCGTTAGTGAGGGCTACGAGCAGTACTTC. It specifies CSVSEGYEQYF.

The chain joins TRBV10-2 to TRBJ2-1; TRBD2 matches 8 bases. Trimming cost V 3 bases and J 9 bases; bases outside gene matches: 13. The germline CDR1 and CDR2 sequences are WSHSY and SAAADI. This CDR3 contains 16 residues. The CDR3 here is CASSDGLAPRGGEQFF. CDR3 DNA: TGCGCCAGCAGTGACGGACTAGCCCCTAGAGGGGGTGAGCAGTTCTTC.

The J gene is TRBJ2-2, the V gene TRBV9, with D possibly TRBD2 on 5 matching bases. The V and J ends lost 5 bases and 0 bases respectively, with 8 bases between them. The CDR3 consists of 14 residues. Germline-derived CDR1 and CDR2 are SGDLS and YYNGEE. CDR3 nucleotide sequence: TGTGCCAGCAGAACTAGTTCGAACACCGGGGAGCTGTTTTTT. Amino acid sequence: CASRTSSNTGELFF. Combining the CDR3 with reference TRBV9 and TRBJ2-2 gives the whole variable domain DSGVTQTPKHLITATGQRVTLRCSPRSGDLSVYWYQQSLDQGLQFLIQYYNGEERAKGNILERFSAQQFPDLHSELNLSSLELGDSALYFCASRTSSNTGELFFGEGSRLTVL.

This clone was observed a single time. The chain carries TRBV19 and TRBJ2-6; 9 bases align to TRBD1. The CDR3 has 19 residues. Trimming at V came to 4 bases and at J to 0 bases, leaving 10 bases not matched to a gene. Germline assignment: CDR1 LNHDA and CDR2 SQIVND (reference sequence). The CDR3 DNA sequence: TGTGCCAGTAGTAGACTAACAGGGGGCCCCAGCTCTGGGGCCAACGTCCTGACTTTC. Translated, it gives CASSRLTGGPSSGANVLTF.

The V gene is TRBV28, the J gene TRBJ2-5; 8 bases fit TRBD1. Trimming cost V 5 bases and J 4 bases; bases outside gene matches: 9. This CDR3 spans 15 amino acids. The germline CDR1 and CDR2 sequences are MDHEN and SYDVKM. The CDR3 nucleotides are TGTGCCAGCAGTCCGACGGACAGGGTGATAGAGACCCAGTACTTC. Its translation: CASSPTDRVIETQYF.

This chain connects TRBV28 to TRBJ1-5; D gene unclear. The V end lost 5 bases, the J end lost 0 bases, and 11 bases lay between the germline ends. CDR1 and CDR2 (germline): MDHEN, SYDVKM. The CDR3 contains 15 residues. CDR3 DNA: TGTGCCAGCAGTGGAGATTTTTATAGCAATCAGCCCCAGCATTTT. Translation: CASSGDFYSNQPQHF. The full variable domain, its missing parts supplied by reference TRBV28 and TRBJ1-5, is DVKVTQSSRYLVKRTGEKVFLECVQDMDHENMFWYRQDPGLGLRLIYFSYDVKMKEKGDIPEGYSVSREKKERFSLILESASTNQTSMYLCASSGDFYSNQPQHFGDGTRLSIL.

The chain employs TRBV7-8 and TRBJ2-1, with TRBD1 matching over 9 bases. J was trimmed by 3 bases and V by 5 bases; bases with no gene match: 5. Germline V gene sequence: CDR1 SGHVS, CDR2 FQNEAQ. The CDR3 sequence is 15 residues long. The CDR3 nucleotides are TGTGCCAGCAGCGGCCGGGACAGGGACTACAATGAGCAGTTCTTC. Translated, it gives CASSGRDRDYNEQFF.

This chain links TRBV4-3 with TRBJ2-1; TRBD1 agrees at 9 bases. Germline trimming cut 0 bases from V and 12 bases from J; bases unmatched to any gene: 6. The germline CDR1 and CDR2 sequences are LGHNA and YSLEER. The CDR3 spans 14 residues. The CDR3 sequence: CASSQESQGAGQFF. The CDR3 DNA reads as TGCGCCAGCAGCCAAGAATCACAGGGGGCCGGGCAGTTCTTC.

This sequence joins TRBV27 and TRBJ2-2; TRBD2 matches at 8 bases. Germline V gene sequence: CDR1 MNHEY, CDR2 SMNVEV (reference sequence). Trimming removed 10 bases from V and 5 bases from J; junction bases left unmatched: 9. The CDR3 length is 14 residues. The CDR3 DNA reads TGTGCCATCCAAAGCGGGAGTGGAACCGGGGAGCTGTTTTTT. Translated: CAIQSGSGTGELFF.

The chain has TRBV28 and TRBJ2-7; TRBD2 matches 11 bases. CDR3 length: 15 residues. Germline CDR1 reads MDHEN; CDR2 reads SYDVKM. V trimming: 4 bases; J trimming: 3 bases; junction bases outside the gene matches: 5. CDR3 sequence reads: CASSSGLAAFYEQYF. In nucleotides, the CDR3 is TGTGCCAGCAGTTCGGGACTAGCGGCCTTCTACGAGCAGTACTTC.

The V call is TRBV9, the J call TRBJ2-5; 8 positions agree with TRBD2. The CDR3 contains 16 residues. The V gene's germline CDR1 is SGDLS and CDR2 YYNGEE. J lost 2 bases, V lost 4 bases, and 10 bases had no gene match. CDR3 loop: CASSPGGARRQETQYF. CDR3 nucleotides: TGTGCCAGCAGCCCCGGGGGGGCTAGGAGGCAAGAGACCCAGTACTTC.

The V call is TRBV28, the J call TRBJ2-6; D remains ambiguous. There are 13 residues in the CDR3. CDR1 is MDHEN and CDR2 is SYDVKM in the germline V gene. V was cut by 1 base and J by 4 bases, with 2 bases left in between. The CDR3 DNA sequence: TGTGCCAGCAGTTTATCGGGGGCCAACGTCCTGACTTTC. This encodes CASSLSGANVLTF.

The rearrangement joins TRBV6-6 to TRBJ2-7; TRBD1 matches at 7 bases. After removal of 6 bases from V and 2 bases from J, the junction contained 7 bases not matched to a gene. Looked up from germline, CDR1 is MNHNY and CDR2 is SVGAGI (reference sequence). CDR3 length: 14 amino acids. CDR3 in DNA: TGTGCCAGCAGATCGGGGACAGTGGCCTACGAGCAGTACTTC. This gives the protein CASRSGTVAYEQYF.